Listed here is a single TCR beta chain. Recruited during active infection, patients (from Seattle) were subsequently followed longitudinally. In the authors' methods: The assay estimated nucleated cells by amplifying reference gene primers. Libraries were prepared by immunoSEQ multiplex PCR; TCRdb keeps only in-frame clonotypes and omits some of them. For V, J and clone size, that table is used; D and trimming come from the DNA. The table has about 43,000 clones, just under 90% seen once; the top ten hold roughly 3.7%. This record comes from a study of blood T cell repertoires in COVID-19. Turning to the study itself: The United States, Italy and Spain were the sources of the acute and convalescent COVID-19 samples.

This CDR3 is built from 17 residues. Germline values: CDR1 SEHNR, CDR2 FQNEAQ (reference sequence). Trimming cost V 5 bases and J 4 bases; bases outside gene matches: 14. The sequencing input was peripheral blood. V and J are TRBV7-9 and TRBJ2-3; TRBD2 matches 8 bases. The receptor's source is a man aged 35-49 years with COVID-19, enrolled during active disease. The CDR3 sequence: CASSHPPGGEGSDTQYF. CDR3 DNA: TGTGCCAGCAGCCACCCCCCGGGGGGGGAGGGCTCAGATACGCAGTATTTT.